These 6 T cell receptor beta chains came from one sample sequenced in a study of cytomegalovirus exposure and HLA in healthy donors. PCR involved 60 Vbeta and 13 Jbeta primers. The data were produced by immunoSEQ multiplex PCR, yet TCRdb's version contains in-frame clones alone and is incomplete. The sample carries 100,000 or so clones, approximately 80% recorded once. Sequences were obtained from PBMCs. These receptors were collected from a female donor in good health and CMV-seropositive.

This chain links TRBV18 with TRBJ2-2, with D maybe TRBD2 (5 bases). The CDR3 sequence is 14 residues long. Per the germline V gene, CDR1 is KGHSH and CDR2 is LQKENI. V was trimmed by 2 bases and J by 4 bases, leaving 8 bases between them. CDR3 residues: CASSPAGVTGELFF. The CDR3 bases are TGTGCCAGCTCACCAGCCGGGGTCACCGGGGAGCTGTTTTTT.

This clone was seen a handful of times. The chain has TRBV7-9 and TRBJ2-7; 13 bases are a match to TRBD2. CDR3 length: 14 amino acids. CDR1 and CDR2 (germline): SEHNR, FQNEAQ (reference sequence). Trimming removed 4 bases from V and 6 bases from J; junction bases left unmatched: 3. CDR3 bases: TGTGCCAGCAGCTCCCGGACTAGCGGGAGCGAGCAGTACTTC. This codes for CASSSRTSGSEQYF.

The rearrangement joins TRBV7-2 to TRBJ2-1, with 7 bases matching TRBD1. The junction had 8 bases not matched to a gene; V was cut back by 5 bases and J by 4 bases. Looked up from germline, CDR1 is SGHTA and CDR2 is FQGNSA. The CDR3 has 15 amino acids. The DNA for the CDR3 is TGTGCCAGCAGCCCCGGGACAGCGTTTTACAATGAGCAGTTCTTC. Its translation: CASSPGTAFYNEQFF.

To note about this clone: Other nucleotide sequences in the sample specify the same CDR3. The V and J genes are TRBV6-1 and TRBJ2-5, with TRBD1 as a possible D gene (6 bases). CDR1 MNHNS and CDR2 SASEGT come from the germline V gene. CDR3 length equals 15 residues. Deletions cut 8 bases from V and 5 bases from J, with 21 bases between. The CDR3 loop is CASSPTQGSGETQYF. The DNA for the CDR3 is TGTGCCAGCTCGCCGACACAGGGATCCGGGGAGACCCAGTACTTC.

This clone was observed a handful of times. This chain uses TRBV6-5 with TRBJ1-3; a weak D match, TRBD1 (5 bases). The CDR3 contains 15 residues. Germline V CDR1 and CDR2: MNHEY, SVGAGI. Between the trimmed V and J ends, which lost 6 bases and 0 bases, there was a span of 12 bases. The CDR3 loop is CASRPDSRSGNTIYF. CDR3 in DNA: TGTGCCAGCAGGCCCGACAGCCGCTCTGGAAACACCATATATTTT.

The chain has TRBV25-1 and TRBJ1-2; D might be TRBD1 (6 bases). Deletions cut 8 bases from V and 4 bases from J, with 14 bases between. Germline-derived CDR1 and CDR2 are MGHDK and SYGVNS. The CDR3 has 13 amino acids. CDR3 sequence (DNA): TGTGCCAGCGGTTTGGGGGGGCCCTATGGCTACACCTTC. Protein sequence: CASGLGGPYGYTF.